One sample yielded the 29 T cell receptor beta chains listed below, sequenced in a study of T cells in Graves' hyperthyroidism and ophthalmopathy. Regions amplified from RNA transcripts were the TCR beta CDR3 regions. HTBI primers were the set used in a first-round RT-PCR of the TCR CDR3. TCRdb re-derived calls from the multiplex PCR reads in MiXCR, one entry per CDR3 protein. The table lists hundreds of thousands of distinct CDR3 sequences, around 45% of them singletons. The sequenced material came from peripheral blood or thyroid tissue (not recorded which). These receptors all come from a woman in her late teens or twenties with Graves' hyperthyroidism.

The table lists this clonotype with many counts. V gene TRBV7-2 combines with J gene TRBJ2-7, with D unresolved. CDR3 length: 12 amino acids. CDR1 and CDR2 (germline): SGHTA, FQGNSA. V was pared by 3 bases and J by 3 bases, with 6 bases between. The CDR3 DNA sequence: TGTGCCAGCAGCTTTGAGGTCTACGAGCAGTACTTC. It specifies CASSFEVYEQYF. Using reference TRBV7-2 and TRBJ2-7 for the parts outside the CDR3, the full variable domain is GAGVSQSPSNKVTEKGKDVELRCDPISGHTALYWYRQSLGQGLEFLIYFQGNSAPDKSGLPSDRFSAERTGGSVSTLTIQRTQQEDSAVYLCASSFEVYEQYFGPGTRLTVT.

This clonotype was found many times. The chain is built from TRBV7-9 and TRBJ2-6; perhaps TRBD1 as D (6 bases). The V end was cut by 1 base, the J end by 0 bases, with 10 bases between. Germline CDR1 is SEHNR and CDR2 is FQNEAQ (reference sequence). CDR3 length: 17 amino acids. As DNA, the CDR3 is TGTGCCAGCAGCTTAGTACAGGGCACCTCTGGGGCCAACGTCCTGACTTTC. It codes for CASSLVQGTSGANVLTF.

The J gene is TRBJ1-1, the V gene TRBV10-1, with 7 bases that match TRBD1. The germline V gene encodes CDR1 WNHNN and CDR2 SYGVQD (reference sequence). The CDR3 is 12 residues long. Trimming cost V 3 bases and J 11 bases; bases outside gene matches: 6. This CDR3 is CASSDSDRVAFF. The CDR3 region has the DNA TGCGCCAGCAGTGACTCTGACAGGGTGGCTTTCTTT.

The chain carries TRBV20-1 and TRBJ1-2, with D unclear. Germline CDR1 is DFQATT and CDR2 is SNEGSKA (reference sequence). Trimming took off 0 bases at V and 4 bases at J, with 15 bases between the two ends. The CDR3 extends over 15 amino acids. CDR3 in DNA: TGCAGTGCTAGAGAAACGGGCGGCGGAGGCTATGGCTACACCTTC. Amino acids: CSARETGGGGYGYTF.

This chain joins TRBV6-5 and TRBJ2-7; 7 bases match TRBD1. Losses at the gene ends were 5 bases for V and 2 bases for J; bases not matched to a gene: 6. Per germline, CDR1 MNHEY and CDR2 SVGAGI. CDR3 size: 14 residues. The CDR3: CASSRKGQTYEQYF. Here the CDR3 DNA reads TGTGCCAGCAGTAGGAAGGGACAGACCTACGAGCAGTACTTC.

There are many counts of this clonotype. CDR3 region: CASSRANTGELFF. CDR3 coding DNA: TGTGCCAGCAGTCGTGCGAACACCGGGGAGCTGTTTTTT. The V gene is TRBV2, the J gene TRBJ2-2; D unresolved. Trimming stripped 5 bases from V and 0 bases from J, with 4 bases between. Germline V lookup: CDR1 SNHLY, CDR2 FYNNEI. The CDR3 consists of 13 residues.

In this sample, this clonotype turned up many times. V and J are TRBV9 and TRBJ1-1; no firm D call. Germline V gene lookup returns CDR1 SGDLS and CDR2 YYNGEE. V was trimmed by 4 bases and J by 0 bases, leaving 10 bases between them. The CDR3 spans 14 residues. CDR3 sequence: CASSMESMNTEAFF. For the CDR3, the DNA is TGTGCCAGCAGCATGGAAAGCATGAACACTGAAGCTTTCTTT.

The chain links TRBV6-4 to TRBJ2-7; 7 bases align to TRBD1. In germline, CDR1 is MRHNA, CDR2 SNTAGT. V was clipped by 6 bases and J by 7 bases; unmatched bases: 12. The CDR3 is made up of 14 amino acids. As DNA, the CDR3 is TGTGCCAGCAGGGATTCCACAGGGGTCCGAGAGCAGTACTTC. This sequence encodes CASRDSTGVREQYF.

The CDR3 region is CASSPGTSGAQETQYF. The CDR3 region has the DNA TGTGCCAGCAGCCCAGGGACTAGCGGAGCCCAAGAGACCCAGTACTTC. The chain has TRBV7-6 and TRBJ2-5, with 11 bases fitting TRBD2. CDR3 size: 16 residues. CDR1 and CDR2 from the germline V gene are SGHVS and FNYEAQ. Losses at the gene ends were 5 bases for V and 1 base for J; bases not matched to a gene: 6. Based on the CDR3 plus reference TRBV7-6 and TRBJ2-5, the full variable domain is GAGVSQSPRYKVTKRGQDVALRCDPISGHVSLYWYRQALGQGPEFLTYFNYEAQQDKSGLPNDRFSAERPEGSISTLTIQRTEQRDSAMYRCASSPGTSGAQETQYFGPGTRLLVL.

This sequence joins TRBV5-1 and TRBJ2-7, with 11 nucleotides matching TRBD2. Germline V CDR1 and CDR2: SGHRS, YFSETQ. The CDR3 sequence is 16 residues long. The ends lost 4 bases at V and 2 bases at J; junction bases unmatched: 8. As DNA, the CDR3 is TGCGCCAGCAGCCTGGGACGACTAGCGGGAACCTACGAGCAGTACTTC. This codes for CASSLGRLAGTYEQYF.

This rearrangement joins TRBV11-1 to TRBJ2-5; 11 nucleotides line up with TRBD2. V lost 5 bases, J lost 2 bases, and 7 bases stayed unmatched. Germline V gene lookup returns CDR1 SGHAT and CDR2 FQDESV (reference sequence). This CDR3 contains 16 residues. This CDR3 is CASSPGTSGGQETQYF. The CDR3 bases are TGTGCCAGCAGCCCCGGGACTAGCGGAGGGCAAGAGACCCAGTACTTC.

This clonotype showed up just a few times. The J gene is TRBJ2-5, the V gene TRBV7-8; 8 bases agree with TRBD2. CDR1 is SGHVS, CDR2 FQNEAQ, per germline. The length of the CDR3 is 16 residues. Germline trimming cut 6 bases from V and 1 base from J; bases unmatched to any gene: 10. The CDR3 region is CASSLWASGSQETQYF. DNA of the CDR3: TGTGCCAGCAGTTTATGGGCTAGCGGGTCCCAAGAGACCCAGTACTTC.

A note on this clonotype: One junction end does not reproduce the germline sequence, and a read error may be involved. This chain connects TRBV7-9 to TRBJ2-7; 9 positions agree with TRBD2. The CDR3 sequence is 13 residues long. Per the germline V gene, CDR1 is SEHNR and CDR2 is FQNEAQ (reference sequence). The CDR3 sequence is CAGSLAGAYEQYF. The CDR3 DNA sequence: TGTGCCGGCAGTTTAGCGGGAGCCTACGAGCAGTACTTC.

The V and J genes are TRBV14 and TRBJ2-6; D not certain. The germline V gene encodes CDR1 SGHDN and CDR2 FVKESK. V lost 4 bases and J 4 bases, leaving 11 bases between the germline ends. The CDR3 loop spans 15 amino acids. CDR3: CASSPPTLGANVLTF. The CDR3 DNA follows: TGTGCCAGCAGCCCCCCTACTCTGGGGGCCAACGTCCTGACTTTC.

Many counts were recorded for this clonotype. This chain connects TRBV15 to TRBJ1-5; D is ambiguous. Germline loops: CDR1 LNHNV, CDR2 YYDKDF (reference sequence). The CDR3 sequence is 14 residues long. Trimming cost V 0 bases and J 3 bases, with 6 bases left between them. The CDR3 sequence is CATSREASNQPQHF. CDR3 DNA: TGTGCCACCAGCAGAGAGGCTTCCAATCAGCCCCAGCATTTT. The full variable domain, rest sourced from reference TRBV15 and TRBJ1-5, is DAMVIQNPRYQVTQFGKPVTLSCSQTLNHNVMYWYQQKSSQAPKLLFHYYDKDFNNEADTPDNFQSRRPNTSFCFLDIRSPGLGDTAMYLCATSREASNQPQHFGDGTRLSIL.

Note on this clonotype: It may be a read error: a sequence one base away is much more abundant. The chain recombines TRBV29-1 with TRBJ1-4, with D tentatively TRBD1 (6 bases). The CDR3 spans 13 residues. From germline, CDR1 is SQVTM and CDR2 ANQGSEA. Between the trimmed V and J ends, which lost 7 bases and 0 bases, there was a span of 9 bases. CDR3 amino acids: CSAGQTTNEKLFF. The CDR3 bases are TGCAGCGCCGGACAGACAACTAATGAAAAACTGTTTTTT.

The chain has TRBV12-3 or TRBV12-4 and TRBJ1-2; D ambiguous. The CDR3 length is 17 residues. The V end was cut by 3 bases, the J end by 4 bases, with 21 bases between. The CDR3 DNA sequence: TGTGCCAGCAGTTTGGGTCGAAGGGTTGGTTTAGGCTATGGCTACACCTTC. Protein: CASSLGRRVGLGYGYTF.

The V call is TRBV5-5, the J call TRBJ1-6; D call uncertain. The length of the CDR3 is 15 residues. Germline-derived CDR1 and CDR2 are SGHKS and YYEKEE (reference sequence). Trimming stripped 4 bases from V and 8 bases from J, with 16 bases between. The CDR3, as DNA: TGTGCCAGCAGCCCAAGACCAGAATGGGATTCACCCCTCCACTTT. The encoded protein is CASSPRPEWDSPLHF.

With regard to this clonotype: It may be a read error: a sequence one base away is much more abundant. The CDR3 nucleotides read TGTGCCAGCAGCCCGACAGTCACTGAAGCTTTCTTT. It codes for CASSPTVTEAFF. The genes are TRBV7-9 and TRBJ1-1; possible D gene TRBD1, 5 bases. The CDR3 sequence is 12 residues long. Trimming left V 5 bases short and J 4 bases short, with 8 bases between. Germline assignment: CDR1 SEHNR and CDR2 FQNEAQ (reference sequence).

The sample holds a few counts of this clonotype. This chain links TRBV7-8 with TRBJ2-2; 12 bases align to TRBD2. CDR3 length: 16 amino acids. Germline assignment: CDR1 SGHVS and CDR2 FQNEAQ. The trim removed 5 bases at V and 3 bases at J, leaving 4 bases unmatched. As DNA, the CDR3 is TGTGCCAGCAGCACCGGGACTAGCGGGTACACCGGGGAGCTGTTTTTT. As protein: CASSTGTSGYTGELFF.

The J gene is TRBJ2-2, the V gene TRBV11-1; 14 bases map to TRBD2. CDR1 is SGHAT and CDR2 is FQDESV in the germline V gene (reference sequence). J gave up 4 bases and V 4 bases, and 5 bases lay outside the gene matches. The CDR3 covers 17 residues. The CDR3 DNA is TGTGCCAGCAGCTCTGGACTAGCGGGAGGACGCACCGGGGAGCTGTTTTTT. As protein: CASSSGLAGGRTGELFF.

The chain is built from TRBV2 and TRBJ1-4, with unresolved D. This CDR3 has 11 residues. Germline CDR1 SNHLY, CDR2 FYNNEI. V was shortened by 8 bases and J by 8 bases, with 9 bases between the two germline ends. The CDR3 loop reads CASPGGEKLFF. CDR3 DNA sequence: TGTGCCAGCCCGGGCGGAGAAAAACTGTTTTTT.

The chain links TRBV9 to TRBJ1-2; D gene ambiguous. CDR1 is SGDLS and CDR2 is YYNGEE in the germline V gene. Between the trimmed V and J ends, which lost 5 bases and 0 bases, there was a span of 11 bases. The CDR3 has 14 residues. The CDR3 region is CASSGGRANYGYTF. CDR3 bases: TGTGCCAGCAGTGGCGGTAGAGCTAACTATGGCTACACCTTC.

This clonotype has just a few counts. V usage is TRBV19 and J usage is TRBJ2-5; D gene uncertain. The CDR3 has 12 residues. Trimming pared 9 bases from V and 5 bases from J, leaving 13 bases between. The V gene's germline CDR1 is LNHDA and CDR2 SQIVND (reference sequence). As DNA, the CDR3 is TGTGCCAGGACCTACTTAGGGGAGACCCAGTACTTC. Encoded protein: CARTYLGETQYF.

This clonotype was seen at least ten times. The chain joins TRBV29-1 to TRBJ1-2; D ambiguous. Trimming left V 0 bases short and J 5 bases short, with 10 bases between. The CDR3 sequence is 13 residues long. CDR1 is SQVTM, CDR2 ANQGSEA, per germline. CDR3 sequence: CSVEDTRRYGYTF. The CDR3 nucleotides are TGCAGCGTTGAAGATACCAGACGATATGGCTACACCTTC.

This clonotype was seen ten or more times. The chain carries TRBV7-2 and TRBJ2-7, with no clear D. The CDR3 spans 11 residues. V lost 3 bases and J 6 bases, leaving 6 bases between the germline ends. Germline assignment: CDR1 SGHTA and CDR2 FQGNSA. In nucleotides, the CDR3 is TGTGCCAGCAGCTTCAGTGTCGAGCAGTACTTC. Its translation is CASSFSVEQYF.

This rearrangement joins TRBV25-1 to TRBJ1-1, with 7 bases that match TRBD1. CDR3 size: 16 residues. The trim removed 5 bases at V and 5 bases at J, leaving 14 bases unmatched. CDR1 and CDR2 from the germline V gene are MGHDK and SYGVNS. The CDR3 DNA follows: TGTGCCAGCAGTTACTGGGACAGCCCAGGGAGGACTGAAGCTTTCTTT. Translated: CASSYWDSPGRTEAFF.

This clonotype was observed a handful of times. J is TRBJ2-5 and V is TRBV14; 7 bases fit TRBD2. Trimming at V came to 3 bases and at J to 5 bases, leaving 9 bases not matched to a gene. Germline CDR1 SGHDN, CDR2 FVKESK. This CDR3 contains 15 residues. This CDR3 is CASSHSGGGRETQYF. The DNA of the CDR3 is TGTGCCAGCAGCCACTCGGGAGGCGGTCGGGAGACCCAGTACTTC.

The rearrangement links TRBV10-3 to TRBJ1-6; 9 bases are a match to TRBD1. CDR1 and CDR2 (germline): ENHRY, SYGVKD. The V segment lost 5 bases and the J segment 11 bases; nucleotides outside the gene matches: 4. The CDR3 is 13 amino acids. The CDR3 nucleotides are TGTGCCATCAGTAAGGACAGGGGTACACCCCTCCACTTT. Its translation is CAISKDRGTPLHF.